A selection of T cell receptor beta chains follows, all from one sample in a study of tumor-infiltrating lymphocytes in primary liver carcinoma. Each CDR3 protein gets one entry after TCRdb re-called the multiplex PCR reads with MiXCR. The sample gives 80,000 or so distinct CDR3 sequences, 71% of which show up once; around 15% is in the top ten. Material for sequencing was liver tumor tissue from sampling region 4. Every receptor here comes from a woman aged 55 to 70 with primary liver carcinoma and hepatitis B virus infection. CDR3s include the opening cysteine and the closing phenylalanine or tryptophan. Fields, in order: J gene, V gene, CDR3 length, D gene, CDR3 protein. The D gene is left open where the match is weak.

TRBJ2-3 | TRBV11-2 | 15 | TRBD2 | CASSSGLAGVGTLYF
TRBJ1-2 | TRBV6-6 | 12 | TRBD1 | CANTQGDYGYTF
TRBJ1-2 | TRBV6-1 | 15 | NA | CASSSRSGGNYGYTF
TRBJ2-5 | TRBV29-1 | 12 | NA | CSVGGPGETQYF
TRBJ2-1 | TRBV5-1 | 15 | NA | CASSLEGEPYIEQFF
TRBJ2-7 | TRBV29-1 | 15 | TRBD2 | CSVEDGGRPSYEQYF
TRBJ2-1 | TRBV5-6 | 19 | TRBD2 | CASSLAPGLAGGPGDEQFF
TRBJ2-1 | TRBV28 | 14 | NA | CATLQGRNYNEQFF
TRBJ2-2 | TRBV7-3 | 17 | NA | CASSLEGGNTNTGELFF
TRBJ2-3 | TRBV28 | 17 | TRBD2 | CTSRGLGTSLRPDTQYF
TRBJ1-1 | TRBV4-1 | 18 | NA | CASSQDGQRARVDTEAFF
TRBJ2-7 | TRBV3-1 | 14 | NA | CASNQDPHTYEQYF
TRBJ2-7 | TRBV29-1 | 16 | TRBD2 | CSVNQGLAGVFCEQYF
TRBJ2-7 | TRBV4-1 | 15 | TRBD1 | CASSQGTGGEYKQYF
TRBJ2-5 | TRBV29-1 | 13 | NA | CSVEDLVLETQYF
TRBJ2-7 | TRBV10-3 | 17 | TRBD2 | CAISDPGRAGGLNEQYF
TRBJ2-3 | TRBV6-1 | 14 | NA | CASNGGFGRDTQYF
TRBJ2-3 | TRBV11-2 | 13 | NA | CASSLERGNAQYF
TRBJ2-2 | TRBV28 | 14 | TRBD2 | CASSGTINTWELFF
TRBJ1-1 | TRBV12-3/TRBV12-4 | 17 | TRBD1 | CASSPYQGQGANTEAFF
TRBJ2-7 | TRBV29-1 | 11 | NA | CSTLSGYKQYF
TRBJ2-5 | TRBV11-2 | 15 | NA | CAGSLGLGSHETHYF
TRBJ2-2 | TRBV11-1 | 17 | NA | CASSARPFLANTGELFF
TRBJ2-7 | TRBV11-2 | 16 | NA | CPSSYGGRTSGSEQYF
TRBJ1-2 | TRBV12-3/TRBV12-4 | 14 | TRBD1 | CASRRDRSIYGYTF
TRBJ2-7 | TRBV10-3 | 14 | TRBD2 | CAISRAGEAYEQYF
TRBJ2-7 | TRBV11-2 | 14 | NA | CASSLGVVIPDLYF
TRBJ2-7 | TRBV12-3/TRBV12-4 | 15 | TRBD1 | CASSPRDRALGRPYF
TRBJ2-5 | TRBV29-1 | 15 | NA | CSVAVRTNAKETHYF
TRBJ2-1 | TRBV11-3 | 14 | NA | CGSSPGSAPGEQFF
TRBJ1-3 | TRBV18 | 15 | NA | CAGSQIDGAGNTIYF
TRBJ1-2 | TRBV28 | 13 | TRBD1 | CASSDRGRKGYTF
TRBJ1-4 | TRBV6-5 | 15 | NA | CASVPATLRNEKLFF
TRBJ1-2 | TRBV11-2 | 15 | NA | CANSLTIQGDDGYSF
TRBJ2-1 | TRBV2 | 19 | NA | CASSEAQTGRQALGNEQFF
TRBJ2-3 | TRBV28 | 17 | TRBD2 | CASRRRTSGKGGDTQYF
TRBJ2-1 | TRBV5-1 | 15 | TRBD2 | CASRTVTSGSYEQFF
TRBJ2-1 | TRBV28 | 14 | NA | CASIERGAYNEQFF
TRBJ2-3 | TRBV6-1 | 16 | NA | CASSEVGGGNTDTQYF
TRBJ1-3 | TRBV11-2 | 19 | TRBD1 | CASSMRPDRGAYSGNTIYF
TRBJ2-7 | TRBV6-2/TRBV6-3 | 15 | TRBD1 | CASSPTPTGGYEQYF
TRBJ2-4 | TRBV7-3 | 13 | NA | CDSSLNGHGIQYF
TRBJ2-3 | TRBV7-9 | 15 | TRBD2 | CASDPSGSSTDTQYF
TRBJ1-1 | TRBV29-1 | 14 | NA | CGVVSGQLNTEAFF
TRBJ1-1 | TRBV11-1 | 13 | TRBD1 | CASSPYRGTEAFF
TRBJ2-3 | TRBV6-1 | 16 | TRBD2 | CASSGGGRALTDTQYF
TRBJ2-6 | TRBV11-2 | 18 | NA | CASSLVGAPGSGANVLTF
TRBJ2-1 | TRBV12-5 | 16 | TRBD2 | CASGPGLARGFDEQFF
TRBJ1-1 | TRBV12-3/TRBV12-4 | 13 | NA | CASRRTENTVAFF
TRBJ2-1 | TRBV11-3 | 18 | TRBD2 | CASNFEREGISGSYEQFF